This record covers a single T cell receptor beta chain. Repertoires were generated with immunoSEQ multiplex PCR, while TCRdb's copy carries only in-frame clones and drops some. The sample includes some 460 clones, about four fifths of them seen just once. The data stem from a study of T cell repertoires and Cas9 in healthy adults. The CDR3 totals 15 residues. CDR1 is MNHNS, CDR2 SASEGT, per germline. V shed 6 bases and J 5 bases; nucleotides not matched to a gene: 12. The V gene is TRBV6-1, the J gene TRBJ1-2; 7 bases fit TRBD1. Material for sequencing was SpCas9-reactive CD4+ effector T cells (CD137+, CD154-, CD25-, CD127+) from PBMCs; culture status not recorded. The clonotype originates from a human donor in good health. The CDR3 DNA reads as TGTGCCAGCAGGACCGGGACAGAAGGTCTATATGGCTACACCTTC. Translating gives CASRTGTEGLYGYTF.